This T cell receptor (beta chain) is from a study of blood T cell repertoires in COVID-19. The germline V gene encodes CDR1 SGHTS and CDR2 YDEGEE. V dropped 2 bases and J dropped 1; count of bases not matched to a gene: 4. The CDR3 consists of 15 residues. The protocol was immunoSEQ multiplex PCR, while the TCRdb copy is restricted to in-frame clones and leaves out a portion. The sample lists 110,000 to 150,000 clones; 80% to 90% were seen once. This chain joins TRBV5-8 and TRBJ1-2; 8 nucleotides align to TRBD1. Material for sequencing was peripheral blood. The clonotype was recovered from a woman aged 55-69 years with active COVID-19. The CDR3 here is CASSFGDRFNYGYTF. CDR3 nucleotide sequence: TGTGCCAGCAGCTTCGGGGACAGGTTTAACTATGGCTACACCTTC.